This TCR beta chain emerged from a study of T-cell reconstitution after alpha-beta-depleted transplantation in children. This clonotype was seen a handful of times. Preparing the TCRbeta library involved the use of unique molecular identifiers. TCRdb ran MiXCR on the PCR reads and lists one entry per CDR3 protein. The sample has around 410,000 distinct CDR3 sequences; roughly 11% are singletons. The receptor's source is a human donor who donated a stem cell graft to a child with acute myeloid leukemia. The specimen was PBMCs from the stem cell graft donor, collected from the stem cell graft.

DNA for the CDR3: TGTGCCAGCAGTTTAGACCGGACTACCTTGAGCGAGCAGTACTTC. Amino acids: CASSLDRTTLSEQYF. This chain uses TRBV12-3 or TRBV12-4 with TRBJ2-7, with D possibly matching TRBD2 (6 bases). Trimming shortened V by 1 base and J by 6 bases, and 16 bases separated the two germline ends. This CDR3 region has 15 residues.